This is a list of T cell receptor beta chains from one sample in a study of PD-1 blockade in classical Hodgkin lymphoma. Method: immunoSEQ multiplex PCR; TCRdb's copy keeps in-frame clones and lacks some. The sample comprises some 15,000 clones, roughly 83% of which are singletons, and roughly 34% rests with the top ten. Material: peripheral blood mononuclear cells (PBMCs), obtained before the second cycle of nivolumab. The receptors shown here come from a human donor with classical Hodgkin lymphoma. CDR3s include the opening cysteine and the closing phenylalanine or tryptophan. D genes are given only for firm matches. For some rows the clone size is stated as once, few or many, or as a class when expanded; others skip it.

V gene	clone size	J gene	D gene	CDR3 protein	CDR3 DNA
TRBV5-1	-	TRBJ1-4	-	CASSPTGTTNEKLFF	TGCGCCAGCAGCCCGACAGGCACAACTAATGAAAAACTGTTTTTT
TRBV6-6	-	TRBJ1-5	-	CASSHKTGQPQHF	TGTGCCAGCAGCCACAAAACAGGTCAGCCCCAGCATTTT
TRBV2	-	TRBJ1-1	-	CASRTRMNTEAFF	TGTGCCAGCAGGACAAGGATGAACACTGAAGCTTTCTTT
TRBV19	-	TRBJ2-7	TRBD2	CASSPGTSGGARYEQYF	TGTGCCAGCAGTCCCGGGACTAGCGGGGGGGCCCGCTACGAGCAGTACTTC
TRBV27	-	TRBJ1-2	-	CASARPERAGGYTF	TGTGCCAGCGCGCGGCCTGAGCGGGCAGGTGGCTACACCTTC
TRBV2	once	TRBJ1-1	-	CASDPAQNTEAFF	TGTGCCAGCGACCCGGCGCAGAACACTGAAGCTTTCTTT
TRBV23-1	few	TRBJ1-5	-	CASTRGAGQPQHF	TGCGCCAGCACCCGGGGCGCTGGACAGCCCCAGCATTTT
TRBV5-1	few	TRBJ1-1	-	CASSLAIDKMNTEAFF	TGCGCCAGCAGCTTGGCTATAGATAAAATGAACACTGAAGCTTTCTTT
TRBV7-2	few	TRBJ2-5	-	CASTNRDDKYF	TGTGCCAGTACAAACCGGGACGACAAGTACTTC
TRBV9	-	TRBJ2-1	TRBD1	CASSPDPGQGHHEQFF	TGTGCCAGCAGCCCAGATCCCGGACAGGGACATCATGAGCAGTTCTTC
TRBV7-3	few	TRBJ2-1	TRBD2	CASSPIAGAGSEQFF	TGTGCCAGCAGCCCAATAGCGGGAGCGGGGAGTGAGCAGTTCTTC
TRBV5-1	-	TRBJ1-3	-	CASSSGFSGNTIYF	TGCGCCAGCAGCTCAGGGTTCTCTGGAAACACCATATATTTT
TRBV6-1	once	TRBJ1-4	-	CASSEGWGDEKLFF	TGTGCCAGCAGTGAGGGGTGGGGGGATGAAAAACTGTTTTTT
TRBV7-2	-	TRBJ1-5	TRBD1	CASSPDPGGRQPQHF	TGTGCCAGCAGCCCTGACCCAGGGGGCCGTCAGCCCCAGCATTTT
TRBV7-7	medium-sized	TRBJ2-1	-	CASSNGLASYNEQFF	TGTGCCAGCAGCAACGGGCTGGCTTCCTACAATGAGCAGTTCTTC
TRBV27	once	TRBJ1-2	TRBD1	CASTPRAGGYGYTF	TGTGCCAGCACCCCTCGGGCAGGGGGATATGGCTACACCTTC
TRBV19	once	TRBJ2-1	-	CASSIVFEGSSEQFF	TGTGCCAGTAGTATAGTTTTTGAGGGTTCGAGTGAGCAGTTCTTC
TRBV7-9	-	TRBJ1-1	-	CASSLTGLNTEAFF	TGTGCCAGCAGCTTAACGGGCTTGAACACTGAAGCTTTCTTT
TRBV7-6	-	TRBJ2-6	TRBD1	CASSPSFPDRYPGANVLTF	TGTGCCAGCAGCCCCAGCTTTCCGGACAGGTATCCCGGGGCCAACGTCCTGACTTTC
TRBV19	-	TRBJ1-5	-	CASTYTGTNQPQHF	TGTGCCAGTACCTATACAGGGACCAATCAGCCCCAGCATTTT
TRBV5-1	-	TRBJ2-7	TRBD1	CASSHNRGFDEQYF	TGCGCCAGCAGCCATAACAGGGGATTCGACGAGCAGTACTTC
TRBV6-6	-	TRBJ2-7	TRBD2	CASSSRTSGRGYEQYF	TGTGCCAGCAGTTCCCGGACTAGCGGGAGGGGCTACGAGCAGTACTTC
TRBV10-3	-	TRBJ2-5	TRBD2	CAIKGLAEETQYF	TGTGCCATCAAGGGACTAGCAGAAGAGACCCAGTACTTC
TRBV7-8	-	TRBJ2-1	-	CASSHLYPGRGFDNEQFF	TGTGCCAGCAGCCATCTATATCCCGGGAGAGGGTTTGACAATGAGCAGTTCTTC
TRBV6-4	-	TRBJ1-5	-	CASSEEGGSQPQHF	TGTGCCAGCAGTGAAGAGGGGGGATCCCAGCCCCAGCATTTT
TRBV5-1	-	TRBJ1-1	TRBD1	CASSLAGQGKLGAFF	TGCGCCAGCAGCTTGGCGGGACAGGGGAAATTGGGAGCTTTCTTT
TRBV6-6	once	TRBJ2-3	-	CASRGSNTDTQYF	TGTGCCAGCAGAGGGTCGAACACAGATACGCAGTATTTT
TRBV7-1	-	TRBJ2-5	-	CASTNRDDKYF	TGTGCCAGTACAAACCGGGACGACAAGTACTTC
TRBV27	-	TRBJ2-2	TRBD2	CASIGLAGNTGELFF	TGTGCCAGCATTGGGCTAGCGGGGAACACCGGGGAGCTGTTTTTT
TRBV7-8	-	TRBJ2-5	-	CASSLVVEGETQYF	TGTGCCAGCAGCTTAGTGGTAGAAGGAGAGACCCAGTACTTC
TRBV9	-	TRBJ1-1	-	CASSGGGEAFF	TGTGCCAGCAGCGGTGGGGGTGAAGCTTTCTTT
TRBV7-9	-	TRBJ2-7	-	CASSGFGGPAYEQYF	TGTGCCAGCAGCGGTTTTGGCGGACCCGCCTACGAGCAGTACTTC
TRBV4-1	-	TRBJ1-5	TRBD1	CASSQELAQGLQPQHF	TGCGCCAGCAGCCAAGAATTAGCACAGGGGTTACAGCCCCAGCATTTT
TRBV6-1	once	TRBJ2-7	-	CASSEEAYSSYEQYF	TGTGCCAGCAGTGAAGAAGCCTATTCCTCCTACGAGCAGTACTTC
TRBV28	-	TRBJ1-6	-	CASTKTAKNSPLHF	TGTGCCAGCACTAAGACAGCTAAGAATTCACCCCTCCACTTT
TRBV11-2	-	TRBJ2-5	-	CASSLDEETQYF	TGTGCCAGCAGCTTAGATGAAGAGACCCAGTACTTC
TRBV7-8	-	TRBJ1-1	TRBD1	CASSLERTGGETFF	TGTGCCAGCAGCTTAGAGAGGACAGGGGGCGAAACTTTCTTT
TRBV5-3	-	TRBJ1-1	-	CARSLEGTQAFF	TGTGCCAGAAGCTTGGAAGGAACCCAAGCTTTCTTT
TRBV5-6	-	TRBJ2-4	-	CASSFGRIRYF	TGTGCCAGCAGCTTTGGACGTATACGGTACTTC
TRBV18	-	TRBJ2-2	TRBD2	CASSLVGTSAVPNTGELFF	TGTGCCAGCTCACTAGTCGGGACTAGCGCAGTACCGAACACCGGGGAGCTGTTTTTT
TRBV11-3	-	TRBJ2-1	-	CASSFTRGSNEQFF	TGTGCCAGCAGCTTTACACGGGGGAGCAATGAGCAGTTCTTC
TRBV7-9	-	TRBJ1-1	-	CASSLQGMNTEAFF	TGTGCCAGCAGTTTACAGGGAATGAACACTGAAGCTTTCTTT
TRBV6-5	-	TRBJ2-3	-	CASSPGYTDTQYF	TGTGCCAGCAGCCCCGGGTACACAGATACGCAGTATTTT
TRBV29-1	-	TRBJ2-5	-	CSVEGNGVETQYF	TGCAGCGTTGAAGGGAACGGGGTAGAGACCCAGTACTTC
TRBV6-1	-	TRBJ1-5	-	CASSGNGQNNQPQHF	TGTGCCAGCAGTGGAAACGGACAGAATAATCAGCCCCAGCATTTT
TRBV28	-	TRBJ1-2	-	CASRRAGHLVNYGYTF	TGTGCCAGCAGGCGGGCGGGGCATCTTGTGAACTATGGCTACACCTTC
TRBV7-6	-	TRBJ2-7	-	CASSWDGYEQYF	TGTGCCAGCAGTTGGGACGGCTACGAGCAGTACTTC
TRBV2	-	TRBJ2-5	TRBD1	CASRKGQMGETQYF	TGTGCCAGCAGGAAGGGACAGATGGGTGAGACCCAGTACTTC
TRBV9	-	TRBJ2-5	TRBD2	CASSPRLAGGGETQYF	TGTGCCAGCAGCCCCCGACTAGCGGGGGGCGGGGAGACCCAGTACTTC
TRBV7-9	-	TRBJ1-2	-	CASSLAWADDGYTF	TGTGCCAGCAGCTTAGCTTGGGCAGACGATGGCTACACCTTC
TRBV5-1	-	TRBJ1-1	-	CASSPSRTNTEAFF	TGCGCCAGCAGCCCGAGCCGGACGAACACTGAAGCTTTCTTT
TRBV4-1	-	TRBJ1-5	-	CASSREFGYQPQHF	TGCGCCAGCAGCAGGGAATTTGGCTATCAGCCCCAGCATTTT
TRBV11-3	-	TRBJ1-1	-	CASSLARYTEAFF	TGTGCCAGCAGCTTAGCACGGTACACTGAAGCTTTCTTT